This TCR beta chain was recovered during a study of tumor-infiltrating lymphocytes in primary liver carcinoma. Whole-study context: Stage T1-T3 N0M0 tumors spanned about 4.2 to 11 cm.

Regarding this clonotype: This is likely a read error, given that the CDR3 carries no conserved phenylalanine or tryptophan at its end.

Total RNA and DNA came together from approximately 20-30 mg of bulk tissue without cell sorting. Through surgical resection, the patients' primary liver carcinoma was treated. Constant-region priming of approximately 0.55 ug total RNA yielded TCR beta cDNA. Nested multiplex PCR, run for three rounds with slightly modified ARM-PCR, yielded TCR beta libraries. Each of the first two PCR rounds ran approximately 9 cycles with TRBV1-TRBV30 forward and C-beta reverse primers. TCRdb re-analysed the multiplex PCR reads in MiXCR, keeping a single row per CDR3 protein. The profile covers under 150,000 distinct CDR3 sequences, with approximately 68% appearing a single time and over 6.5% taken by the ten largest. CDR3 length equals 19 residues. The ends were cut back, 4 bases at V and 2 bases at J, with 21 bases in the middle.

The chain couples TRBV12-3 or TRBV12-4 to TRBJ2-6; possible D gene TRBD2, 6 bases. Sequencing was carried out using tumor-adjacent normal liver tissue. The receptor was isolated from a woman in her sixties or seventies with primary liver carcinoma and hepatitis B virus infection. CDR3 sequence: CASSWDSPGPNTGANVLTS. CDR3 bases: TGTGCCAGCAGTTGGGACTCCCCAGGGCCAAATACTGGGGCCAACGTCCTGACTTCC.